The 30 T cell receptor beta chains listed next were all sequenced from one sample in a study of cytomegalovirus exposure and HLA in healthy donors. Vbeta (60) and Jbeta (13) primers were used in the PCR. The protocol was immunoSEQ multiplex PCR, while the TCRdb copy is restricted to in-frame clones and leaves out a portion. Found here are 83,000 or so clones, roughly 80% of them singletons; the top ten hold 10%. Sequences were obtained from PBMCs. Source of these receptors: a man aged 25-45 years in good health and CMV-seropositive.

The chain combines TRBV10-3 with TRBJ2-2; TRBD2 matches 9 bases. The ends lost 7 bases at V and 3 bases at J; junction bases unmatched: 6. Germline V CDR1 and CDR2: ENHRY, SYGVKD. This CDR3 region has 15 residues. The CDR3: CAIKETSGYTGELFF. The CDR3 DNA reads as TGTGCCATCAAAGAGACTAGCGGATACACCGGGGAGCTGTTTTTT.

V is TRBV2 and J is TRBJ2-5; 9 nucleotides agree with TRBD1. The J call is in doubt because the DNA end fits TRBJ2-7 better. Germline V gene data show CDR1 as SNHLY and CDR2 as FYNNEI. The CDR3 loop spans 16 amino acids. The CDR3 reads CASSEASGQGSYEQYF. Here the CDR3 DNA reads TGTGCCAGCAGTGAAGCGTCGGGACAGGGATCCTACGAGCAGTACTTC.

This chain joins TRBV4-1 and TRBJ2-7, with 9 bases lining up with TRBD1. The CDR3 has 14 residues. V was pared by 1 base and J by 2 bases, with 0 bases of the junction left unmatched. Germline V gives CDR1 MGHRA, CDR2 YSYEKL. CDR3 in amino acids: CASSQGDRAYEQYF. In DNA form, the CDR3 reads TGCGCCAGCAGCCAAGGGGACAGGGCCTACGAGCAGTACTTC.

This chain uses TRBV19 with TRBJ2-2, with 8 bases lining up with TRBD2. Germline trimming cut 5 bases from V and 4 bases from J; bases unmatched to any gene: 3. The germline V gene has CDR1 LNHDA and CDR2 SQIVND (reference sequence). CDR3 length: 14 residues. This chain's CDR3 is CASSRGGVTGELFF. The CDR3 bases are TGTGCCAGTAGTCGGGGGGGAGTCACCGGGGAGCTGTTTTTT.

The genes are TRBV5-5 and TRBJ1-5; D possibly corresponds to TRBD1 (5 bases). The ends were cut back, 4 bases at V and 7 bases at J, with 18 bases in the middle. The CDR3 contains 15 residues. The V gene's germline CDR1 is SGHKS and CDR2 YYEKEE (reference sequence). CDR3 residues: CASSPWRGGGQPQHF. CDR3 DNA: TGTGCCAGCAGCCCGTGGAGGGGTGGGGGACAGCCCCAGCATTTT. Supplemented by reference TRBV5-5 and TRBJ1-5, the full variable domain reads DAGVTQSPTHLIKTRGQQVTLRCSPISGHKSVSWYQQVLGQGPQFIFQYYEKEERGRGNFPDRFSARQFPNYSSELNVNALLLGDSALYLCASSPWRGGGQPQHFGDGTRLSIL.

In regard to this clone: A read error may account for a junction end that differs from germline. The V and J genes are TRBV7-9 and TRBJ1-4; TRBD1 matches 10 bases. CDR3 length equals 15 residues. Germline assignment: CDR1 SEHNR and CDR2 FQNEAQ (reference sequence). The CDR3 region is CSSSSDRGRGEKLFF. The CDR3 DNA reads as TGTTCCAGCAGCTCTGACAGGGGGCGAGGTGAAAAACTGTTTTTT.

The chain couples TRBV4-1 to TRBJ1-3; no reliable D call. V dropped 0 bases and J dropped 4 bases, with 10 bases sitting between them. The CDR3 has 15 amino acids. Germline-derived CDR1 and CDR2 are MGHRA and YSYEKL. The CDR3 DNA follows: TGCGCCAGCAGCCAAGACCCGGGGAGGGGAAACACCATATATTTT. Translating gives CASSQDPGRGNTIYF.

This chain joins TRBV7-2 and TRBJ2-5, with 14 bases lining up with TRBD2. Trimming cost V 4 bases and J 1 base; bases outside gene matches: 8. The germline gives CDR1 SGHTA, CDR2 FQGNSA. This CDR3 has 18 residues. CDR3 in amino acids: CASSSGRLAGGSQETQYF. The CDR3 DNA reads TGTGCCAGCAGCTCGGGCAGACTAGCGGGGGGGTCCCAAGAGACCCAGTACTTC.

J is TRBJ1-5 and V is TRBV18, with unresolved D. The germline gives CDR1 KGHSH, CDR2 LQKENI. The length of the CDR3 is 18 residues. Trimming cost V 6 bases and J 1 base, with 22 bases left between them. CDR3 amino acids: CASSPLPVREWSNQPQHF. The CDR3 nucleotides read TGTGCCAGCTCCCCTCTGCCAGTTCGGGAATGGAGCAATCAGCCCCAGCATTTT.

The V and J genes are TRBV7-8 and TRBJ1-5, with D perhaps matching TRBD1 (6 bases). Trimming cost V 5 bases and J 7 bases, with 24 bases left between them. This CDR3 is built from 17 residues. The germline gives CDR1 SGHVS, CDR2 FQNEAQ. The CDR3 region is CASSLGGVAELTQPQHF. The CDR3 nucleotides read TGTGCCAGCAGCCTAGGGGGGGTTGCAGAACTTACCCAGCCCCAGCATTTT.

The chain combines TRBV5-4 with TRBJ1-2; TRBD1 matches at 8 bases. Germline loops: CDR1 SGHNT, CDR2 YYREEE (reference sequence). This CDR3 spans 14 amino acids. V was pared by 2 bases and J by 8 bases, with 8 bases of the junction left unmatched. The CDR3, as DNA: TGTGCCAGCAGCTTTAGTCAGGGGGCAAGAGGCTACACCTTC. It specifies CASSFSQGARGYTF. The variable domain in full, completed from reference TRBV5-4 and TRBJ1-2, reads ETGVTQSPTHLIKTRGQQVTLRCSSQSGHNTVSWYQQALGQGPQFIFQYYREEENGRGNFPPRFSGLQFPNYSSELNVNALELDDSALYLCASSFSQGARGYTFGSGTRLTVV.

V gene TRBV9 combines with J gene TRBJ2-3; weak D call: TRBD1 (6 bases). Trimming stripped 3 bases from V and 6 bases from J, with 17 bases between. The length of the CDR3 is 15 residues. Germline V gene sequence: CDR1 SGDLS, CDR2 YYNGEE. CDR3 bases: TGTGCCAGCAGCGATTCGGGACACCCAAAGGATACGCAGTATTTT. It encodes CASSDSGHPKDTQYF.

In DNA, the CDR3 is TGCGCCAGCAGCCAAGGATTTCCAGGACAGGCCTATTTT. As protein: CASSQGFPGQAYF. The V gene is TRBV4-3, the J gene TRBJ1-3; 7 positions match TRBD1. This CDR3 has 13 residues. The trim removed 1 base at V and 16 bases at J, leaving 10 bases unmatched. Per germline, CDR1 LGHNA and CDR2 YSLEER.

This clone was observed once. The chain combines TRBV27 with TRBJ1-2; the D gene is possibly TRBD1 (6 bases). V lost 5 bases and J 0 bases, leaving 22 bases between the germline ends. CDR1 MNHEY and CDR2 SMNVEV come from the germline V gene (reference sequence). This CDR3 has 18 residues. The CDR3 sequence: CASSPTMTGILANYGYTF. CDR3 coding DNA: TGTGCCAGCAGTCCGACGATGACAGGAATACTCGCTAACTATGGCTACACCTTC.

This clone was seen a handful of times. The chain recombines TRBV11-3 with TRBJ2-5; possibly TRBD2 for D (5 bases). The CDR3 has 14 residues. The V end lost 3 bases, the J end lost 5 bases, and 13 bases lay between the germline ends. From germline, CDR1 is SGHNT and CDR2 YENEEA. DNA of the CDR3: TGTGCCAGCAGCTTTGGAGGAGTGGGCGAGACCCAGTACTTC. Translated: CASSFGGVGETQYF.

The chain joins TRBV5-6 to TRBJ1-4; 10 nucleotides match TRBD1. Germline V CDR1 and CDR2: SGHDT, YYEEEE. The CDR3 has 14 amino acids. V shed 3 bases, J shed 8 bases, and the junction held 4 bases outside the gene matches. The CDR3 loop reads CASSSGQGSEKLFF. Written as DNA, the CDR3 is TGTGCCAGCAGCTCGGGACAGGGGAGCGAAAAACTGTTTTTT.

The V call is TRBV5-6, the J call TRBJ2-7; possible D gene TRBD1, 6 bases. CDR1 is SGHDT and CDR2 is YYEEEE in the germline V gene. This CDR3 has 16 amino acids. V lost 0 bases and J 0 bases, leaving 13 bases between the germline ends. CDR3 sequence reads: CASSLEGQGNSYEQYF. In DNA, the CDR3 is TGTGCCAGCAGCTTGGAAGGTCAGGGGAACTCCTACGAGCAGTACTTC.

This clone has only a few counts. Here the CDR3 reads CASSLARGQVDNYGYTF. The CDR3 DNA follows: TGTGCCAGCAGCTTAGCGCGAGGGCAGGTAGACAACTATGGCTACACCTTC. V is TRBV7-9 and J is TRBJ1-2; D not resolved. The CDR3 spans 17 residues. Germline V gene data show CDR1 as SEHNR and CDR2 as FQNEAQ (reference sequence). V lost 0 bases to trimming and J lost 2 bases, with 16 bases between them.

This clone was counted a few times. The rearrangement joins TRBV27 to TRBJ1-4; no clear D gene. Germline CDR1 reads MNHEY; CDR2 reads SMNVEV (reference sequence). This CDR3 has 13 residues. V lost 5 bases, J lost 8 bases, and 12 bases lay in between. This CDR3 reads CASSPNAGEKLFF. DNA of the CDR3: TGTGCCAGCAGTCCCAACGCGGGGGAAAAACTGTTTTTT.

About this clone itself: The sample has other DNA sequences that encode this CDR3 too. DNA of the CDR3: TGCGCCAGCAGCTTGGAGGGTAGCGGGGTATTCACAGATACGCAGTATTTT. Translated: CASSLEGSGVFTDTQYF. The rearrangement uses TRBV5-1 and TRBJ2-3; the match to TRBD2 covers 8 bases. J lost 2 bases, V lost 0 bases, and 8 bases had no gene match. From germline, CDR1 is SGHRS and CDR2 YFSETQ. The CDR3 spans 17 residues. Supplemented by reference TRBV5-1 and TRBJ2-3, the full variable domain reads KAGVTQTPRYLIKTRGQQVTLSCSPISGHRSVSWYQQTPGQGLQFLFEYFSETQRNKGNFPGRFSGRQFSNSRSEMNVSTLELGDSALYLCASSLEGSGVFTDTQYFGPGTRLTVL.

This clone was detected a few times. The chain is built from TRBV2 and TRBJ1-6; no clear D gene. Trimming removed 4 bases at V and 10 bases at J, with 14 bases between. The V gene's germline CDR1 is SNHLY and CDR2 FYNNEI. The CDR3 extends over 14 amino acids. CDR3 protein: CASSGMTSGSPLHF. CDR3 in DNA: TGTGCCAGCAGTGGTATGACTTCGGGGTCACCCCTCCACTTT.

This chain joins TRBV19 and TRBJ1-5; a possible D gene is TRBD1 (6 bases). The CDR3 totals 14 residues. CDR1 is LNHDA and CDR2 is SQIVND in the germline V gene (reference sequence). V was shortened by 7 bases and J by 6 bases, with 16 bases between the two germline ends. The CDR3 is CASTLGGQGQPQHF. CDR3 in DNA: TGTGCCAGTACCTTGGGGGGGCAAGGTCAGCCCCAGCATTTT. Full variable domain (rest looked up from reference TRBV19 and TRBJ1-5): DGGITQSPKYLFRKEGQNVTLSCEQNLNHDAMYWYRQDPGQGLRLIYYSQIVNDFQKGDIAEGYSVSREKKESFPLTVTSAQKNPTAFYLCASTLGGQGQPQHFGDGTRLSIL.

This chain joins TRBV5-1 and TRBJ1-1, with unresolved D. The CDR3 extends over 13 amino acids. V was shortened by 0 bases and J by 8 bases, with 11 bases between the two germline ends. Germline lookup yields CDR1 SGHRS and CDR2 YFSETQ. The CDR3 reads CASSLAVRGEAFF. The CDR3 DNA reads TGCGCCAGCAGCTTGGCCGTCCGGGGAGAAGCTTTCTTT.

The chain combines TRBV18 with TRBJ2-7, with TRBD1 matching over 9 bases. Germline V CDR1 and CDR2: KGHSH, LQKENI. The CDR3 runs to 15 residues. V trimming: 3 bases; J trimming: 0 bases; junction bases outside the gene matches: 3. The CDR3 nucleotides are TGTGCCAGCTCACCGGGACAGGGAAGCTCCTACGAGCAGTACTTC. Translated: CASSPGQGSSYEQYF.

In its sample, this clone was seen a few times. J is TRBJ1-1 and V is TRBV16; a possible D gene is TRBD1 (5 bases). V lost 2 bases and J lost 7, with 8 bases in between. Germline V lookup: CDR1 KGHSY, CDR2 FQNENV. This CDR3 comprises 12 residues. The CDR3 is CASSQDSIEAFF. CDR3 nucleotide sequence: TGTGCCAGCAGCCAAGACAGCATTGAAGCTTTCTTT.

This clone is termed medium-sized. The chain is built from TRBV2 and TRBJ1-3; D gene uncertain. Trimming pared 3 bases from V and 0 bases from J, leaving 9 bases between. CDR1 and CDR2 (germline): SNHLY, FYNNEI. The CDR3 sequence is 15 residues long. CDR3 in DNA: TGTGCCAGCAGTGATCCGGTGATCTCTGGAAACACCATATATTTT. This gives the protein CASSDPVISGNTIYF.

V and J are TRBV7-3 and TRBJ2-5; 12 nucleotides line up with TRBD2. Trimming at V came to 5 bases and at J to 5 bases, leaving 9 bases not matched to a gene. Germline V gene lookup returns CDR1 SGHTA and CDR2 FQGTGA. The CDR3 spans 16 residues. This CDR3 is CASSPSSGGAGETQYF. CDR3 coding DNA: TGTGCCAGCAGCCCCTCTAGCGGGGGGGCCGGGGAGACCCAGTACTTC.

A few counts support this clone. V usage is TRBV4-1 and J usage is TRBJ1-2; D gene uncertain. V lost 1 base to trimming and J lost 0 bases, with 6 bases between them. CDR3 length: 14 residues. Germline V gene lookup returns CDR1 MGHRA and CDR2 YSYEKL. The CDR3 sequence is CASSQGRTNYGYTF. The CDR3 bases are TGCGCCAGCAGCCAAGGCAGGACTAACTATGGCTACACCTTC.

This chain links TRBV9 with TRBJ1-1, with D possibly TRBD1 on 5 matching bases. The CDR3 runs to 15 residues. Per germline, CDR1 SGDLS and CDR2 YYNGEE. V shed 3 bases and J shed 2 bases, with 14 bases lying between them. The CDR3 DNA is TGTGCCAGCAGCGGACCAGGGAGGGGTAACACTGAAGCTTTCTTT. Amino acid sequence: CASSGPGRGNTEAFF. Drawing the rest from reference TRBV9 and TRBJ1-1, the complete variable domain is DSGVTQTPKHLITATGQRVTLRCSPRSGDLSVYWYQQSLDQGLQFLIQYYNGEERAKGNILERFSAQQFPDLHSELNLSSLELGDSALYFCASSGPGRGNTEAFFGQGTRLTVV.

The V call is TRBV4-2, the J call TRBJ1-4; D uncertain. The V gene's germline CDR1 is LGHNA and CDR2 YNFKEQ. The CDR3 has 15 residues. The germline V and J ends were trimmed by 0 bases and 5 bases, with 10 bases remaining between them. DNA of the CDR3: TGTGCCAGCAGCCAAGAGGTGGGCACAAATGAAAAACTGTTTTTT. Its protein product is CASSQEVGTNEKLFF.